The rows below give T cell receptor beta chains drawn from one sample of a study of T-cell reconstitution after alpha-beta-depleted transplantation in children. TCRdb re-derived calls from the PCR reads in MiXCR, one entry per CDR3 protein. The repertoire holds some 460,000 distinct CDR3 sequences, about a sixth seen once, with around 28% in the top ten. This sample comprised PBMCs, mostly from graft donor cells, obtained 360 days after TCRalphabeta/CD19-depleted stem cell transplant. The receptors shown here come from a boy under three years old who had a stem cell transplant for Wiskott-Aldrich syndrome, so the T cells may come from the graft donor. Both conserved end residues are trimmed from each CDR3.

v_gene: TRBV3-1
CDR3aa: ASSQSLAGAYEQY

v_gene: TRBV12-3/TRBV12-4
CDR3aa: ASREQGYNSPLH

v_gene: TRBV10-3
CDR3aa: ATSTGEENYGYT

v_gene: TRBV25-1
CDR3aa: ASRSTDTYTGELF

v_gene: TRBV7-2
CDR3aa: ASRKTGGYEQY

v_gene: TRBV10-2
CDR3aa: ASSDPGAGTGEQY

v_gene: TRBV24-1
CDR3aa: ATSDLRGTDTQY

v_gene: TRBV12-3/TRBV12-4
CDR3aa: ASSLLEGGGTDTQY

v_gene: TRBV24-1
CDR3aa: ATSDFHGGDRQF

v_gene: TRBV20-1
CDR3aa: SARVAGQETQY

v_gene: TRBV5-1
CDR3aa: ASSFGTVGSPLH

v_gene: TRBV3-1
CDR3aa: ASSQLVIGELF

v_gene: TRBV10-3
CDR3aa: AISSGQRGTDTQY

v_gene: TRBV7-8
CDR3aa: ASSPRIGTSVQETQY

v_gene: TRBV2
CDR3aa: ASSGTETSGTQY

v_gene: TRBV7-9
CDR3aa: ASSPTD

v_gene: TRBV20-1
CDR3aa: SARDRRGPEETQY

v_gene: TRBV7-9
CDR3aa: ASSLAPGQETQY

v_gene: TRBV20-1
CDR3aa: SASVTSTQY

v_gene: TRBV5-1
CDR3aa: ASSFRTALGADTQY

v_gene: TRBV6-5
CDR3aa: ASSYWAGETQY

v_gene: TRBV12-3/TRBV12-4
CDR3aa: ASSLDGTPQETQY

v_gene: TRBV4-1
CDR3aa: ASSPLGITSYEQY

v_gene: TRBV25-1
CDR3aa: ASSEAGVAYEQY

v_gene: TRBV4-2
CDR3aa: ASSQEQPTDTQY

v_gene: TRBV27
CDR3aa: ASSLGGQLYEQY

v_gene: TRBV20-1
CDR3aa: SARRTSVNEQF

v_gene: TRBV18
CDR3aa: ASSRARVDGYT

v_gene: TRBV12-3/TRBV12-4
CDR3aa: ASRPRGRRTEAF

v_gene: TRBV6-5
CDR3aa: ASSYNRGRVSGANVLT

v_gene: TRBV5-1
CDR3aa: ASSLPGAYEQY

v_gene: TRBV11-2
CDR3aa: ASSLTSDHNEQF

v_gene: TRBV7-9
CDR3aa: ASSLPGLAMDNEQF

v_gene: TRBV30
CDR3aa: AWRKLAGGHEQF

v_gene: TRBV10-2
CDR3aa: ARILQNTEAF

v_gene: TRBV4-3
CDR3aa: ASSQGQHSSYEQY

v_gene: TRBV21-1
CDR3aa: ASSLQKGSEGDNEQF

v_gene: TRBV3-1
CDR3aa: ASSPSGETYEQY

v_gene: TRBV10-3
CDR3aa: AIRPSGRDSEQY

v_gene: TRBV9
CDR3aa: ASSAGDIPYEQY

v_gene: TRBV21-1
CDR3aa: ASSKVRDRIYEQY

v_gene: TRBV7-9
CDR3aa: ASSFPRATYEQY

v_gene: TRBV7-9
CDR3aa: ASSLGGGGGYNEQF

v_gene: TRBV5-6
CDR3aa: ASSQAATSGRRAYEQY

v_gene: TRBV5-1
CDR3aa: ASSLGVEGYEQY

v_gene: TRBV7-9
CDR3aa: ASSLTRLRLAEETQY

v_gene: TRBV5-6
CDR3aa: ASSLEGKREQY

v_gene: TRBV28
CDR3aa: AAQRDRAADTQY

v_gene: TRBV5-6
CDR3aa: ASSSPGPAKETQY

v_gene: TRBV5-1
CDR3aa: ASSPNPGQGRETQY

v_gene: TRBV3-1
CDR3aa: ASSQLVNTEAF

v_gene: TRBV10-3
CDR3aa: AITGLRGTGELF

v_gene: TRBV12-3/TRBV12-4
CDR3aa: ASSFNRSYNEQF

v_gene: TRBV7-2
CDR3aa: ASSPFTGTNTGELF

v_gene: TRBV23-1
CDR3aa: ASSQSPGLPFSGAYEQY

v_gene: TRBV29-1
CDR3aa: SVVSRGGSLETQY

v_gene: TRBV4-2
CDR3aa: ASSRDRSTDTQY

v_gene: TRBV4-2
CDR3aa: ASSQDQGRERSGELF

v_gene: TRBV24-1
CDR3aa: ATSDLGSSSYNEQF